Each of the 8 T cell receptor beta chains below was sequenced from the same sample in a study of shared T cell receptors in the human thymus. Measured with immunoSEQ multiplex PCR; TCRdb has only the in-frame clones, and not every one. The sample carries some 660,000 clones, about 87% recorded once. The same specimen was also included in a second study, on human thymus T cells.

Sequenced input: thymocytes. The receptors come from a boy less than two years old with a congenital heart defect.

The chain uses TRBV9 and TRBJ1-2; TRBD1 might be the D (6 bases). The CDR3 has 12 residues. V was shortened by 2 bases and J by 5 bases, with 7 bases between the two germline ends. In germline, CDR1 is SGDLS, CDR2 YYNGEE. DNA of the CDR3: TGTGCCAGCAGCGTCAGGGGTTATGGCTACACCTTC. The encoded protein is CASSVRGYGYTF. The entire variable domain, with the rest obtained from reference TRBV9 and TRBJ1-2, is as follows: DSGVTQTPKHLITATGQRVTLRCSPRSGDLSVYWYQQSLDQGLQFLIQYYNGEERAKGNILERFSAQQFPDLHSELNLSSLELGDSALYFCASSVRGYGYTFGSGTRLTVV.

The chain employs TRBV2 and TRBJ1-1, with TRBD1 identical over 7 bases. With 9 bases clipped from V and 3 bases from J, the junction kept 13 bases outside the gene matches. The length of the CDR3 is 15 residues. Germline V gene data show CDR1 as SNHLY and CDR2 as FYNNEI. CDR3 DNA sequence: TGTGCCAGTCGGAGGGGGCCACGGATACACACTGAAGCTTTCTTT. Its protein is CASRRGPRIHTEAFF.

V is TRBV23-1 and J is TRBJ2-5; D gene uncertain. TRBV23-1 is assigned to the ORF class and has an uncertain function. The germline V and J ends were trimmed by 5 bases and 2 bases, with 15 bases remaining between them. The CDR3 runs to 15 residues. The CDR3 region has the DNA TGCGCCAGCAGTGTTCCCCCGAGAACTCAAGAGACCCAGTACTTC. It encodes CASSVPPRTQETQYF.

V is TRBV18 and J is TRBJ2-7; 8 bases fit TRBD2. Germline assignment: CDR1 KGHSH and CDR2 LQKENI. The CDR3 runs 14 residues. Unmatched junction bases numbered 6, after V lost 4 bases and J lost 4 bases. The CDR3 region has the DNA TGTGCCAGCTCACTTCCGGGACTAGTTTACGAGCAGTACTTC. Protein product: CASSLPGLVYEQYF.

The chain recombines TRBV6-5 with TRBJ1-4, with 7 bases lining up with TRBD1. The CDR3 length is 15 residues. CDR1 is MNHEY and CDR2 is SVGAGI in the germline V gene. V shed 2 bases and J 3 bases; nucleotides not matched to a gene: 3. CDR3 bases: TGTGCCAGCAGTTACGCCGGGACAGCTAATGAAAAACTGTTTTTT. It is translated as CASSYAGTANEKLFF.

V and J are TRBV27 and TRBJ1-1, with D perhaps matching TRBD1 (6 bases). The CDR3 is made up of 17 amino acids. The germline CDR1 and CDR2 sequences are MNHEY and SMNVEV (reference sequence). Trimming stripped 7 bases from V and 2 bases from J, with 23 bases between. The CDR3 protein is CASNGGQPKASNTEAFF. DNA of the CDR3: TGTGCCAGCAACGGAGGACAGCCAAAGGCATCTAACACTGAAGCTTTCTTT.

This chain uses TRBV19 with TRBJ1-1, with 7 bases identical to TRBD1. Germline CDR1 LNHDA, CDR2 SQIVND (reference sequence). The CDR3 covers 18 residues. Unmatched junction bases numbered 13, after V lost 3 bases and J lost 0 bases. CDR3 residues: CASSIGSRDSDLNTEAFF. DNA for the CDR3: TGTGCCAGTAGTATCGGATCGCGGGACAGTGACCTGAACACTGAAGCTTTCTTT.

The CDR3 sequence: CASSPPDYRGENTEAFF. The CDR3 DNA reads as TGTGCCAGCAGCCCTCCCGACTACAGGGGTGAGAACACTGAAGCTTTCTTT. J is TRBJ1-1 and V is TRBV28; 7 positions agree with TRBD1. CDR3 length equals 17 residues. Germline CDR1 is MDHEN and CDR2 is SYDVKM. The ends lost 6 bases at V and 1 base at J; junction bases unmatched: 14. The entire variable domain, with the rest obtained from reference TRBV28 and TRBJ1-1, is as follows: DVKVTQSSRYLVKRTGEKVFLECVQDMDHENMFWYRQDPGLGLRLIYFSYDVKMKEKGDIPEGYSVSREKKERFSLILESASTNQTSMYLCASSPPDYRGENTEAFFGQGTRLTVV.